These 12 T cell receptor beta chains were sequenced from one sample in a study of T cell repertoires in cytomegalovirus infection. No antigens are known for them. TCRdb re-derived calls from the reads in MiXCR, one entry per CDR3 protein. The profile shows 700,000 to 850,000 distinct CDR3 sequences, 32% of them singletons. This specimen was cultured CD8+ T cells from PBMCs, taken from culture after CMV antigen stimulation. The source of these receptors is a human donor in good health (CMV status not recorded). Some clones in this sample may be carry-over from other donors' samples.

This clonotype occurred a few times. The chain carries TRBV12-3 or TRBV12-4 and TRBJ2-1; TRBD2 aligns across 8 bases. There are 17 residues in the CDR3. The J segment lost 6 bases and the V segment lost 4 bases, leaving 14 bases of the junction unmatched. Here the CDR3 reads CASSSRPGGALGNEQFF. The CDR3 coding sequence is TGTGCCAGCAGTTCCCGGCCCGGGGGGGCCTTGGGCAATGAGCAGTTCTTC.

This clonotype was seen more than once but under ten times. The chain recombines TRBV7-8 with TRBJ1-3, with 9 nucleotides matching TRBD1. Germline CDR1 reads SGHVS; CDR2 reads FQNEAQ. This CDR3 region has 18 residues. V lost 4 bases and J lost 0; bases outside the gene matches: 10. Here the CDR3 reads CASSSTYRGRRSGNTIYF. In DNA, the CDR3 is TGTGCCAGCAGCTCGACTTACAGGGGGCGACGCTCTGGAAACACCATATATTTT.

As for this clonotype: One end of the junction is discordant with germline, which a read error may explain. The V call is TRBV2, the J call TRBJ1-2; 10 bases fit TRBD1. Germline-derived CDR1 and CDR2 are SNHLY and FYNNEI. This CDR3 has 14 amino acids. This CDR3 reads CASSPGQGNFGYTF. DNA for the CDR3: TGTGCCAGCAGTCCGGGACAGGGGAACTTTGGCTACACCTTC.

The V call is TRBV10-3, the J call TRBJ1-1; no reliable D call. The germline V gene encodes CDR1 ENHRY and CDR2 SYGVKD. This CDR3 comprises 15 residues. V gave up 1 base and J gave up 2 bases, with 11 bases separating them. The CDR3 region has the DNA TGTGCCATCAGTGAGTTAAGCGGCAGAAACACTGAAGCTTTCTTT. Its protein product is CAISELSGRNTEAFF.

In this sample, this clonotype turned up a few times. This sequence joins TRBV6-2 or TRBV6-3 and TRBJ2-7, with D maybe TRBD1 (5 bases). This CDR3 is 14 amino acids long. CDR1 is MNHEY and CDR2 is SVGEGT in the germline V gene. V dropped 2 bases and J dropped 6 bases, with 14 bases sitting between them. CDR3 region: CASSYAGSPGEQYV. As DNA, the CDR3 is TGTGCCAGCAGTTACGCAGGGTCCCCCGGCGAGCAGTACGTC.

This clonotype was counted ten times or more. The V and J genes are TRBV7-6 and TRBJ2-1, with D tentatively TRBD1 (6 bases). V was clipped by 4 bases and J by 10 bases, with 8 bases between them. CDR3 length: 11 amino acids. Germline V gene data show CDR1 as SGHVS and CDR2 as FNYEAQ. The chain's CDR3 is CASSYGTEQFF. The CDR3 region has the DNA TGTGCCAGCAGCTACGGGACAGAGCAGTTCTTC.

There are a few counts of this clonotype. The J gene is TRBJ2-3, the V gene TRBV5-1, with 8 positions matching TRBD1. Germline V CDR1 and CDR2: SGHRS, YFSETQ. J lost 0 bases, V lost 3 bases, and 3 bases had no gene match. This CDR3 has 15 residues. CDR3 in DNA: TGCGCCAGCAGCTGGCGGGACAGGAGCACAGATACGCAGTATTTT. Protein product: CASSWRDRSTDTQYF.

The sample holds many counts of this clonotype. This CDR3 reads CASAVIVNYATNEKLFF. CDR3 DNA: TGTGCCAGCGCCGTAATTGTGAACTATGCAACTAATGAAAAACTGTTTTTT. The chain is built from TRBV6-1 and TRBJ1-4; D call uncertain. The length of the CDR3 is 17 residues. V lost 8 bases and J 0 bases, leaving 19 bases between the germline ends. The germline V gene has CDR1 MNHNS and CDR2 SASEGT.

This clonotype came up many times. The chain carries TRBV5-6 and TRBJ2-7; D ambiguous. The CDR3 contains 12 residues. V lost 3 bases to trimming and J lost 2 bases, with 6 bases between them. Germline V gives CDR1 SGHDT, CDR2 YYEEEE. The CDR3 DNA sequence: TGTGCCAGCAGCTATGTTACCTACGAGCAGTACTTC. Protein sequence: CASSYVTYEQYF.

In this sample, this clonotype turned up many times. In DNA, the CDR3 is TGTGCCAGCAGCTTAGCGTACCCGGCAGCTGAAGCTTTCTTT. It is translated as CASSLAYPAAEAFF. The rearrangement joins TRBV7-6 to TRBJ1-1; D is unclear. The germline V gene encodes CDR1 SGHVS and CDR2 FNYEAQ. With 0 bases removed from V and 6 bases from J, the gap between germline ends came to 11 bases. The CDR3 sequence is 14 residues long.

In this sample, this clonotype turned up many times. CDR3 region: CASSPGLAGGWTYEQYV. CDR3 DNA sequence: TGTGCCAGCAGCCCGGGACTAGCGGGGGGGTGGACCTACGAGCAGTACGTC. The V and J genes are TRBV7-9 and TRBJ2-7; TRBD2 matches 16 bases. J lost 2 bases, V lost 5 bases, and 6 bases had no gene match. Germline V lookup: CDR1 SEHNR, CDR2 FQNEAQ (reference sequence). This CDR3 is 17 amino acids long.

This chain links TRBV27 with TRBJ1-2, with TRBD1 identical over 9 bases. Unmatched junction bases numbered 4, after V lost 6 bases and J lost 8 bases. This CDR3 spans 12 amino acids. CDR1 is MNHEY and CDR2 is SMNVEV in the germline V gene (reference sequence). The chain's CDR3 is CASRQGALGYTF. The DNA of the CDR3 is TGTGCCAGCAGACAGGGGGCCTTGGGCTACACCTTC.